This section outlines one T cell receptor (beta chain) sequence together with its context. The clone's antigen remains unknown. Nothing much larger sits one base from this clone, and base qualities are not available. This specimen belongs to a study of blood T cell repertoires in COVID-19 (dated by TCRdb to 2019 to 2021). About the full investigation: Samples covering the acute and convalescent phases of COVID-19 were provided by collaborators in the United States, Italy and Spain. A de-identified subject ID, COVID-19 status, age in years and sex were almost always included in the sample metadata. The repertoires were released in a freely available public database meant as a resource for research on the immune response to SARS-CoV-2. Subjects who had been exposed to COVID-19, were actively infected with it, or had recovered from it provided the deeply sampled blood TCRbeta repertoires that made up the dataset. HLA class I and class II types, where available, came from metadata supplied by the sample provider rather than from assay-based typing. The material from the prospective study consisted of cDNA or gDNA derived from T cells, B-cell-depleted T cells, or PBMCs. The samples were drawn from the first 160 participants of the ongoing ImmuneRACE study and from over a thousand subjects provided by 6 global collaborators.

TCRbeta CDR3 regions were amplified from genomic DNA using the immunoSEQ Assay, a bias-controlled multiplex PCR. The paper's processing steps were these. Nucleated cell counts per sample were estimated from amplification of reference gene primers within the assay. To quantify the absolute abundance of each unique TCRbeta CDR3 rearrangement, sequence reads were collapsed and filtered. For each sample, productive Simpson clonality was calculated as the square root of Simpson's diversity index across productive rearrangements. As stored in TCRdb, this immuneACCESS dataset retains in-frame rearrangements with V and J assigned. A fraction of the clones does not appear; measured against another copy, unresolved V genes explain less than half of the discrepancy, and the remainder lacks a known reason. For V, J and clone size, that table is used; D and trimming come from the DNA. The sample yields nearly 200,000 clones; 80% to 85% were counted once. The leading ten clones occupy less than 20% of the sample.

Each collaborating institution followed its own protocols to collect whole blood in K2EDTA tubes. For TCRbeta analysis, collaborators shipped samples as frozen whole blood, isolated PBMCs, or DNA extracted from either of those sample types. Broad study findings and their caveats: The quantity of clinical and demographic metadata differed by source and by participant and was supplied without curation.

CDR1 and CDR2, looked up from the germline V gene (reference sequence), are DFQATT and SNEGSKA. The CDR3 runs 15 residues from the cysteine to the phenylalanine. CDR3 DNA is the only sequence kept; it has 45 bases, read in frame from the first base. V is cut back by 3 bases and J by 7 bases, with 11 bases in the junction unmatched. The chain is encoded by TRBV20-1 joined to TRBJ2-1, with 8 bases in between that match TRBD1. This sequence originates from a human donor in a cohort sampled during active COVID-19. The sample consisted of peripheral blood. The DNA sequence is TGCAGTGCTAGTACTATGGGGACAGGTGCGAATGAGCAGTTCTTC. Its protein is CSASTMGTGANEQFF.